Reported below is one T cell receptor (beta chain). Its antigen remains unidentified. Germline V gives CDR1 SGHVS, CDR2 FNYEAQ. This CDR3 region has 18 residues. Trimming stripped 3 bases from V and 5 bases from J, with 22 bases between. This sample was taken from a study of T cell repertoires in cytomegalovirus infection. Findings and limits, study-wide: The response measured ex vivo was dominated by TCR beta clonotypes (HLA-C-restricted and CMV-specific).

TCRdb analysed the reads with MiXCR anew, one entry per CDR3 protein. The table records around 360,000 distinct CDR3 sequences, around a third of them present only once. The chain carries TRBV7-6 and TRBJ2-2, with D perhaps given as TRBD1 or TRBD2 (6 bases each). This TCR came from a human donor in good health (CMV status not recorded). Some clones in this sample may be carry-over from other donors' samples. The material sequenced was cultured PBMCs, taken from culture after CMV antigen stimulation. The CDR3 spells CASSFTFPRGPGTGELFF. As DNA, the CDR3 is TGTGCCAGCAGCTTCACCTTTCCTCGGGGGCCGGGGACCGGGGAGCTGTTTTTT.